The entry below gives a single T cell receptor beta chain sequence along with its context. The data belong to a study of CD8+CD57+ T cells in acquired aplastic anemia. This CDR3 contains 15 residues. Germline CDR1 SEHNR, CDR2 FQNEAQ (reference sequence). Genomic DNA, serving as template, underwent TCR beta VDJ and CDR3 profiling. TCRdb ran MiXCR on the reads and lists one entry per CDR3 protein. Of about 420,000 distinct CDR3 sequences in the sample, approximately 70% were seen once. The specimen sequenced was sorted CD4+, CD8+, or CD8+CD57+ T cells (not recorded which) from PBMCs. V is TRBV7-9 and J is TRBJ2-1; D might be TRBD2 (7 bases). The J call may be wrong; the DNA end is better matched by TRBJ2-7. This clonotype was sampled from a human donor in good health, serving as a control. In DNA form, the CDR3 reads TGTGCCAGCAGCTTAGATCGGGCGGGGGCTTACGAGCAGTACTTC. This codes for CASSLDRAGAYEQYF.